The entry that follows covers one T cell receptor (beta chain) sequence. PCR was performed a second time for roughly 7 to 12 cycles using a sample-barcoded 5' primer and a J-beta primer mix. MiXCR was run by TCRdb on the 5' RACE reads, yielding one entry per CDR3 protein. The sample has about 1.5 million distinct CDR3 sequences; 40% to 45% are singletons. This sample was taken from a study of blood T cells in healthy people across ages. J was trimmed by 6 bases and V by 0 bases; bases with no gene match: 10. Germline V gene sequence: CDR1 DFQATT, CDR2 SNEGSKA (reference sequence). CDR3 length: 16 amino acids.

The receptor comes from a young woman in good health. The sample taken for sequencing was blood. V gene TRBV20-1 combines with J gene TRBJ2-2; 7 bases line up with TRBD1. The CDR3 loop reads CSAREPTGAIAGELFF. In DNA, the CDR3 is TGCAGTGCTAGAGAACCCACAGGGGCTATCGCCGGGGAGCTGTTTTTT.